This record covers a single TCR beta chain. This sample is part of a study of cytomegalovirus exposure and HLA in healthy donors. A multiplex PCR was run with 60 Vbeta primers and 13 Jbeta primers. Profiling relied on immunoSEQ multiplex PCR, and the TCRdb table lists in-frame clones only, not all of them. The table includes some 67,000 clones, around 80% detected once. The germline V gene has CDR1 SQVTM and CDR2 ANQGSEA. CDR3 length equals 14 residues. V gave up 1 base and J gave up 6 bases; unmatched junction bases: 7. Source material: PBMCs. V and J are TRBV29-1 and TRBJ1-1, with 8 nucleotides matching TRBD1. This sequence originates from a man aged 35-49 years in good health and CMV-seronegative. The CDR3 region is CSVEATGGRAEAFF. CDR3 sequence (DNA): TGCAGCGTTGAAGCTACAGGGGGAAGGGCTGAAGCTTTCTTT.